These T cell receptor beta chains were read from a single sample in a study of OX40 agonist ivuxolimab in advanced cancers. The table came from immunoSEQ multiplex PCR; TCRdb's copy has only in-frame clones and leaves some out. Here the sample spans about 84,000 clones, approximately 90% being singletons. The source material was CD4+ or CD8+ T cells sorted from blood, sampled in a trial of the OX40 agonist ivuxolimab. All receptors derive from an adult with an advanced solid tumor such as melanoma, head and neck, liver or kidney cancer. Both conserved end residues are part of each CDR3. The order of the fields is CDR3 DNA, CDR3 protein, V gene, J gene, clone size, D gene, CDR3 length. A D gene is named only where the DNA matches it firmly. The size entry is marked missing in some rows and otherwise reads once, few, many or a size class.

DNA: TGTGCCAGCAGTGAATTTGGGGACTACAGGGCATCTGGAAACACCATATATTTT
CDR3: CASSEFGDYRASGNTIYF
V: TRBV6-1
J: TRBJ1-3
size: -
D: -
length: 18

DNA: TGTGCCAGCAGCGTAGATGGGGGCGGTGGAAACACCATATATTTT
CDR3: CASSVDGGGGNTIYF
V: TRBV9
J: TRBJ1-3
size: once
D: -
length: 15

DNA: TGCGCCAGCAGCTTTTACGCCAATGTCAATGAGCAGTTCTTC
CDR3: CASSFYANVNEQFF
V: TRBV5-1
J: TRBJ2-1
size: -
D: -
length: 14

DNA: TGTGCCAGCAGCCCCGGCCTAGCGGGAGGGGAGTCAGAGACCCAGTACTTC
CDR3: CASSPGLAGGESETQYF
V: TRBV7-2
J: TRBJ2-5
size: -
D: TRBD2
length: 17

DNA: TGCGCCAGCAGCTTGGTACAGGGAGTATACGAGCAGTACTTC
CDR3: CASSLVQGVYEQYF
V: TRBV5-1
J: TRBJ2-7
size: -
D: -
length: 14

DNA: TGTGCCAGCAGCCTTAGTGGCAGGTCCTACGAGCAGTACTTC
CDR3: CASSLSGRSYEQYF
V: TRBV9
J: TRBJ2-7
size: -
D: -
length: 14

DNA: TGTGCCAGCAGCCCCCGGGGTGGGCGCGAAAAACTGTTTTTT
CDR3: CASSPRGGREKLFF
V: TRBV21-1
J: TRBJ1-4
size: -
D: -
length: 14

DNA: TGTGCCAGCAGACTATACAATGAGCAGTTCTTC
CDR3: CASRLYNEQFF
V: TRBV27
J: TRBJ2-1
size: once
D: -
length: 11

DNA: TGCGCCAGCAGCTTGGGAAGTTCCCTTTTCTCTGGAAACACCATATATTTT
CDR3: CASSLGSSLFSGNTIYF
V: TRBV5-1
J: TRBJ1-3
size: -
D: -
length: 17

DNA: TGTGCCAGCAGTGACCCCACGGTACCGCTAGCGATGGACACAGATACGCAGTATTTT
CDR3: CASSDPTVPLAMDTDTQYF
V: TRBV6-1
J: TRBJ2-3
size: -
D: -
length: 19

DNA: TGCGCCAGCGGGACACAGGGGAACTACGAGCAGTACTTC
CDR3: CASGTQGNYEQYF
V: TRBV5-1
J: TRBJ2-7
size: -
D: TRBD1
length: 13

DNA: TGTGCCAGCAGCCACTTAGCAGGGGACTATGGCTACACCTTC
CDR3: CASSHLAGDYGYTF
V: TRBV4-2
J: TRBJ1-2
size: -
D: -
length: 14

DNA: TGTGCCAGCAGCTTGGGTCAGCTCCTCACCGGGGAGCTGTTTTTT
CDR3: CASSLGQLLTGELFF
V: TRBV5-6
J: TRBJ2-2
size: -
D: -
length: 15

DNA: TGTGCCAGCAGTGGGGAAGGCAATCAGCCCCAGCATTTT
CDR3: CASSGEGNQPQHF
V: TRBV2
J: TRBJ1-5
size: -
D: -
length: 13

DNA: TGTGCCAGCAGTGGAGGAGCGCCCAACACCGGGGAGCTGTTTTTT
CDR3: CASSGGAPNTGELFF
V: TRBV2
J: TRBJ2-2
size: -
D: -
length: 15

DNA: TGTGCCAGCAGTGTTGCGGGAACCTCCTACGAGCAGTACTTC
CDR3: CASSVAGTSYEQYF
V: TRBV6-1
J: TRBJ2-7
size: -
D: -
length: 14

DNA: TGTGCCAGCTCACCACTGGGACAGGGACAGTTCTTC
CDR3: CASSPLGQGQFF
V: TRBV18
J: TRBJ2-1
size: -
D: TRBD1
length: 12

DNA: TGTGCCAGCAGCTTAGACGGGAGCTCCTACAATGAGCAGTTCTTC
CDR3: CASSLDGSSYNEQFF
V: TRBV7-2
J: TRBJ2-1
size: -
D: -
length: 15

DNA: TGTGCCAGCAGTGAAGGGTCAGGGCCTAACTATGGCTACACCTTC
CDR3: CASSEGSGPNYGYTF
V: TRBV2
J: TRBJ1-2
size: -
D: -
length: 15

DNA: TGTGCCAGTAGTAAATTTTCGGGACTAGCGGCGACCTACAATGAGCAGTTCTTC
CDR3: CASSKFSGLAATYNEQFF
V: TRBV19
J: TRBJ2-1
size: -
D: TRBD2
length: 18

DNA: TGCGCCAGCAGCCTACAGGGAAATCTCCAATCAGATACGCAGTATTTT
CDR3: CASSLQGNLQSDTQYF
V: TRBV5-1
J: TRBJ2-3
size: -
D: -
length: 16

DNA: TGTGCCAGCACCCGGACAGGGAGTGGAAACACCATATATTTT
CDR3: CASTRTGSGNTIYF
V: TRBV13
J: TRBJ1-3
size: -
D: TRBD1
length: 14

DNA: TGTGCCAGTAGTATATCCAGGGGGCTAAATGAGCAGTTCTTC
CDR3: CASSISRGLNEQFF
V: TRBV19
J: TRBJ2-1
size: -
D: TRBD1
length: 14

DNA: TGCGCCAGCAGCTTAAAACTAGCGGGAGGGAACGGGAACGAGCAGTACTTC
CDR3: CASSLKLAGGNGNEQYF
V: TRBV5-1
J: TRBJ2-7
size: -
D: TRBD2
length: 17

DNA: TGTGCCAGCAGCTTAGAAGCGGGGAGTAGCAATCAGCCCCAGCATTTT
CDR3: CASSLEAGSSNQPQHF
V: TRBV11-2
J: TRBJ1-5
size: -
D: -
length: 16

DNA: TGTGCCAGCGCTCGGTCGAATTCACCCCTCCACTTT
CDR3: CASARSNSPLHF
V: TRBV27
J: TRBJ1-6
size: -
D: -
length: 12

DNA: TGTGCTAGTGGTCCGCTGGGCGCCGGGGAGCTGTTTTTT
CDR3: CASGPLGAGELFF
V: TRBV12-5
J: TRBJ2-2
size: -
D: -
length: 13